This T cell receptor beta chain was recorded in a study of T cells expressing NK-cell markers. Study-level information: Sequenced donors, eight in total, included seven who were HCMV-seropositive and one who was seronegative.

On this clonotype itself: Its antigen remains unidentified.

TCRdb re-called the 5' RACE reads and catalogs CDR3 proteins one per entry, DNA excluded. The sample table includes about 110,000 distinct CDR3 sequences. Study outcomes and limitations: Clarity on HCMV specificity was lacking for the expanded NKG2C+ T cell clones.

Germline lookup yields CDR1 MNHEY and CDR2 SMNVEV (reference sequence). There are 13 residues in the CDR3. The gene calls are TRBV27 and TRBJ2-3; TCRdb lists TRBD2, though no DNA is available to test this call. Sequencing used blood T cells: a sorted CD56 or NKG2C T cell subset, CD4+ or CD8+ T cells, or bulk PBMC T cells (not recorded which). This sequence originates from a woman aged 18-70 years in good health. CDR3 residues: CASRRTVTDTQYF.